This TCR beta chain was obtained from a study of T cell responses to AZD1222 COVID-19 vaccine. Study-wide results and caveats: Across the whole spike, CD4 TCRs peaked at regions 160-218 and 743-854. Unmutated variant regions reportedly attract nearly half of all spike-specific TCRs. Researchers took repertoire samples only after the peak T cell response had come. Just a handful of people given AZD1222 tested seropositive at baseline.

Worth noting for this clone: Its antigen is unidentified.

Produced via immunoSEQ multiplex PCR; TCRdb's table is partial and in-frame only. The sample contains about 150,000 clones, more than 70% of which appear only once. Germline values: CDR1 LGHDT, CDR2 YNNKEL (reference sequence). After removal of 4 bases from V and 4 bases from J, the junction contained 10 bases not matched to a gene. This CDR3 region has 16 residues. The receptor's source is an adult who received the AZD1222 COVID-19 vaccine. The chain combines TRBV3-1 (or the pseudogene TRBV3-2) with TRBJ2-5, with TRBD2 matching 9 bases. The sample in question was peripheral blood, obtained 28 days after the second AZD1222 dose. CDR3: CASSPVAGGPRETQYF. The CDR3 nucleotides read TGTGCCAGCAGCCCGGTGGCGGGAGGGCCCAGAGAGACCCAGTACTTC.